Below, 12 T cell receptor beta chains from the same sample are listed, as sequenced in a study of cytomegalovirus exposure and HLA in healthy donors. Primers included in the PCR were 60 Vbeta and 13 Jbeta primers. Sequencing used immunoSEQ multiplex PCR; TCRdb keeps in-frame clones, though not all of them. The sample contains about 140,000 clones, approximately 84% of which appear only once. Material: PBMCs. All receptors derive from a woman in her 40s in good health and CMV-seronegative.

In this sample, this clone turned up a few times. The chain has TRBV7-9 and TRBJ2-6; TRBD1 agrees at 11 bases. V shed 4 bases, J shed 2 bases, and the junction held 10 bases outside the gene matches. Looked up from germline, CDR1 is SEHNR and CDR2 is FQNEAQ (reference sequence). The CDR3 contains 19 residues. The CDR3 spells CASSSTRTGGSPGANVLTF. Here the CDR3 DNA reads TGTGCCAGCAGCTCAACACGGACAGGGGGCTCACCTGGGGCCAACGTCCTGACTTTC.

The V gene is TRBV5-4, the J gene TRBJ2-7, with 13 bases matching TRBD2. This CDR3 region has 15 residues. Germline V gives CDR1 SGHNT, CDR2 YYREEE (reference sequence). Unmatched junction bases numbered 5, after V lost 3 bases and J lost 5 bases. The CDR3 spells CASSWRTSGSDEQYF. CDR3 nucleotide sequence: TGTGCCAGCAGCTGGCGGACTAGCGGGAGTGACGAGCAGTACTTC.

As regards this clone: The junction departs from germline at one end; a sequencing error may be responsible. This rearrangement joins TRBV9 to TRBJ2-7, with TRBD1 matching over 10 bases. CDR3 length: 15 amino acids. The germline gives CDR1 SGDLS, CDR2 YYNGEE. The CDR3 DNA sequence: TGTGCCAGCAACGTAGACGGACAGGGGGTTGTCGAGCAGTACTTC. This encodes CASNVDGQGVVEQYF.

J is TRBJ2-5 and V is TRBV29-1; 10 positions agree with TRBD1. The V and J ends lost 7 bases and 5 bases, in that order; junction bases with no gene match: 10. The CDR3 runs 14 residues. Germline CDR1 SQVTM, CDR2 ANQGSEA. The CDR3 bases are TGCAGCGCACTCCGGGACAGGGGTTGGGAGACCCAGTACTTC. It yields the protein CSALRDRGWETQYF.

The sample holds one count of this clone. The V call is TRBV5-1, the J call TRBJ2-5, with a tentative D call TRBD1 (6 bases). The CDR3 consists of 12 residues. Germline loops: CDR1 SGHRS, CDR2 YFSETQ. The V gene lost 4 bases and the J gene lost 3 bases, with 7 bases spanning the gap. CDR3: CASSRTEETQYF. The CDR3 coding sequence is TGCGCCAGCAGCCGGACAGAAGAGACCCAGTACTTC.

This chain joins TRBV7-2 and TRBJ1-4, with D tentatively TRBD1 (5 bases). Per germline, CDR1 SGHTA and CDR2 FQGNSA. The V end lost 2 bases, the J end lost 11 bases, and 15 bases lay between the germline ends. CDR3 size: 14 residues. CDR3: CASSLSPGGEKLFF. CDR3 sequence (DNA): TGTGCCAGCAGCTTATCACCGGGGGGTGAGAAACTGTTTTTT.

J is TRBJ2-2 and V is TRBV19; 7 nucleotides align to TRBD1. The V and J ends lost 5 bases and 5 bases, in that order; junction bases with no gene match: 8. Germline assignment: CDR1 LNHDA and CDR2 SQIVND (reference sequence). The CDR3 runs 15 residues. The CDR3 loop is CASSSSAGGTGELFF. The CDR3 DNA is TGTGCCAGTAGTTCGTCGGCAGGGGGTACCGGGGAGCTGTTTTTT.

The CDR3 DNA sequence: TGTGCCAGCAGTTACTCTCCCAGGGGTTCCGGGGAGCTGTTTTTT. This gives the protein CASSYSPRGSGELFF. This chain uses TRBV6-5 with TRBJ2-2; tentatively, D is TRBD1 (6 bases). This CDR3 region has 15 residues. Per germline, CDR1 MNHEY and CDR2 SVGAGI. Trimming pared 0 bases from V and 6 bases from J, leaving 11 bases between.

The CDR3 sequence: CSVVPSGTSGTRSYNEQFF. DNA for the CDR3: TGCAGCGTTGTCCCCTCCGGGACTAGCGGGACCCGCTCCTACAATGAGCAGTTCTTC. This chain uses TRBV29-1 with TRBJ2-1; 13 positions match TRBD2. J was trimmed by 0 bases and V by 4 bases; bases with no gene match: 12. The germline V gene encodes CDR1 SQVTM and CDR2 ANQGSEA. This CDR3 contains 19 residues.

The chain joins TRBV5-4 to TRBJ2-7; 10 nucleotides match TRBD1. Trimming at V came to 5 bases and at J to 3 bases, leaving 8 bases not matched to a gene. The CDR3 has 15 amino acids. CDR1 is SGHNT, CDR2 YYREEE, per germline (reference sequence). The DNA for the CDR3 is TGTGCCAGCAGTACCGGGACAGGGGCATACTACGAGCAGTACTTC. It yields the protein CASSTGTGAYYEQYF. The full variable domain, completed using reference TRBV5-4 and TRBJ2-7, is ETGVTQSPTHLIKTRGQQVTLRCSSQSGHNTVSWYQQALGQGPQFIFQYYREEENGRGNFPPRFSGLQFPNYSSELNVNALELDDSALYLCASSTGTGAYYEQYFGPGTRLTVT.

V is TRBV28 and J is TRBJ1-1, with a possible D match to TRBD1 (5 bases). The V end was cut by 11 bases, the J end by 1 base, with 29 bases between. CDR3 size: 18 residues. Germline values: CDR1 MDHEN, CDR2 SYDVKM. The CDR3 here is CALFRARGYVPKNTEAFF. CDR3 bases: TGTGCCCTTTTCCGCGCTAGGGGCTACGTGCCTAAGAACACTGAAGCTTTCTTT.

This chain connects TRBV18 to TRBJ2-5; 8 positions agree with TRBD1. The CDR3 covers 15 residues. CDR1 is KGHSH, CDR2 LQKENI, per germline. V dropped 0 bases and J dropped 4; count of bases not matched to a gene: 4. The DNA for the CDR3 is TGTGCCAGCTCACCACCGTCAGGGGGCACAGAGACCCAGTACTTC. Residues: CASSPPSGGTETQYF.